Below, 13 T cell receptor beta chains from the same sample are listed, as sequenced in a study of cytomegalovirus exposure and HLA in healthy donors. The PCR was carried out with 60 Vbeta primers and 13 Jbeta primers. Data came from immunoSEQ multiplex PCR; TCRdb stores just in-frame clones and leaves some out. Counted here are some 180,000 clones, 78% occurring once; the ten biggest clones make up approximately 2.9%. Input material: PBMCs. These TCRs come from a female donor in good health and CMV-seronegative.

This sequence joins TRBV4-2 and TRBJ2-1, with 9 bases fitting TRBD1. The ends lost 2 bases at V and 10 bases at J; junction bases unmatched: 15. Germline V gene data show CDR1 as LGHNA and CDR2 as YNFKEQ. CDR3 length: 17 residues. This CDR3 reads CASSQFLSADRGYEQFF. CDR3 DNA sequence: TGTGCCAGCAGCCAATTCCTCTCCGCGGACAGGGGCTACGAGCAGTTCTTC.

V is TRBV5-1 and J is TRBJ2-1; a possible D gene is TRBD2 (7 bases). This CDR3 region has 16 residues. Trimming took 5 bases from V and 7 from J, leaving 22 bases between them. CDR1 is SGHRS and CDR2 is YFSETQ in the germline V gene. The CDR3 DNA follows: TGCGCCAGCAGAGCCGGGGGGCTAGCTAGGGGGAATGAGCAGTTCTTC. Its translation is CASRAGGLARGNEQFF. Supplemented by reference TRBV5-1 and TRBJ2-1, the full variable domain reads KAGVTQTPRYLIKTRGQQVTLSCSPISGHRSVSWYQQTPGQGLQFLFEYFSETQRNKGNFPGRFSGRQFSNSRSEMNVSTLELGDSALYLCASRAGGLARGNEQFFGPGTRLTVL.

This chain connects TRBV12-5 to TRBJ2-1; 12 nucleotides match TRBD2. Trimming at V came to 2 bases and at J to 7 bases, leaving 3 bases not matched to a gene. CDR1 is LGHNT and CDR2 is FRNRAP in the germline V gene. CDR3 length: 15 amino acids. The CDR3 is CASGLTSGRWNEQFF. CDR3 in DNA: TGTGCTAGTGGTTTGACTAGCGGGAGGTGGAATGAGCAGTTCTTC.

The rearrangement links TRBV6-6 to TRBJ2-7; D call uncertain. The CDR3 is 15 residues long. Deletions cut 0 bases from V and 0 bases from J, with 9 bases between. Germline CDR1 reads MNHNY; CDR2 reads SVGAGI (reference sequence). The CDR3 is CASSYSRALSYEQYF. The DNA of the CDR3 is TGTGCCAGCAGTTACTCTCGAGCCCTCTCCTACGAGCAGTACTTC.

The chain recombines TRBV29-1 with TRBJ2-3; D might be TRBD2 (5 bases). V was clipped by 7 bases and J by 4 bases, with 30 bases between them. Germline V lookup: CDR1 SQVTM, CDR2 ANQGSEA. The CDR3 spans 18 residues. Written as DNA, the CDR3 is TGCAGCGCCCTTCGTTTCCTAACACGGGATCGAAACGCAGATACGCAGTATTTT. This encodes CSALRFLTRDRNADTQYF.

The gene calls are TRBV13 and TRBJ2-5, with 8 bases aligning to TRBD1. V gave up 3 bases and J gave up 6 bases; unmatched junction bases: 6. The CDR3 spans 14 residues. The germline V gene encodes CDR1 PRHDT and CDR2 FYEKMQ (reference sequence). The CDR3: CASSFRDRWKTQYF. The CDR3 nucleotides are TGTGCCAGCAGCTTCCGGGACAGGTGGAAGACCCAGTACTTC.

The rearrangement links TRBV14 to TRBJ2-1, with a weak D call TRBD1 (6 bases). The germline V gene encodes CDR1 SGHDN and CDR2 FVKESK. Trimming pared 3 bases from V and 3 bases from J, leaving 12 bases between. CDR3 length: 15 amino acids. Written as DNA, the CDR3 is TGTGCCAGCAGCCACCTGGACAGCAACTACAATGAGCAGTTCTTC. Its translation is CASSHLDSNYNEQFF.

V is TRBV11-3 and J is TRBJ2-1; 10 nucleotides match TRBD2. The CDR3 consists of 13 residues. Germline CDR1 reads SGHNT; CDR2 reads YENEEA. V shed 5 bases and J 8 bases; nucleotides not matched to a gene: 3. The CDR3 region is CASSPGTSDEQFF. For the CDR3, the DNA is TGTGCCAGCAGCCCAGGGACTAGCGATGAGCAGTTCTTC.

This clone was observed a few times. The rearrangement uses TRBV11-2 and TRBJ2-1; 10 bases match TRBD2. This CDR3 is built from 16 residues. Trimming cost V 2 bases and J 6 bases; bases outside gene matches: 7. CDR1 and CDR2 from the germline V gene are SGHAT and FQNNGV. CDR3 protein: CASSLPSSGRVNEQFF. In DNA form, the CDR3 reads TGTGCCAGCAGCTTACCTTCTAGCGGGAGAGTCAATGAGCAGTTCTTC.

This clone was observed a few times. The V gene is TRBV5-1, the J gene TRBJ1-1; tentatively, D is TRBD1 (5 bases). Trimming took off 0 bases at V and 1 base at J, with 13 bases between the two ends. Germline V gives CDR1 SGHRS, CDR2 YFSETQ. This CDR3 region has 16 residues. The CDR3 sequence: CASSLALGGGNTEAFF. The CDR3 nucleotides read TGCGCCAGCAGCTTGGCGTTGGGGGGAGGGAACACTGAAGCTTTCTTT.

The chain uses TRBV7-9 and TRBJ2-5; a possible D gene is TRBD1 (5 bases). This CDR3 has 16 residues. Per the germline V gene, CDR1 is SEHNR and CDR2 is FQNEAQ (reference sequence). The V end was cut by 1 base, the J end by 0 bases, with 12 bases between. DNA of the CDR3: TGTGCCAGCAGCTTAGGTTCCGCAGGGTACCAAGAGACCCAGTACTTC. This gives the protein CASSLGSAGYQETQYF.

This chain connects TRBV5-4 to TRBJ1-2; 7 bases are shared with TRBD1. V lost 0 bases, J lost 8 bases, and 4 bases stayed unmatched. The CDR3 covers 13 residues. CDR1 and CDR2 (germline): SGHNT, YYREEE (reference sequence). DNA of the CDR3: TGTGCCAGCAGCTTGGACAGGGGAGCGGGCTACACCTTC. This gives the protein CASSLDRGAGYTF.

This clone was observed a few times. CDR3 coding DNA: TGTGCCAGCAGGCCACAGGCTGGAGGCACAGATACGCAGTATTTT. This translates into CASRPQAGGTDTQYF. The chain recombines TRBV6-1 with TRBJ2-3; D is perhaps TRBD1 (5 bases). This CDR3 has 15 amino acids. From germline, CDR1 is MNHNS and CDR2 SASEGT. Trimming left V 6 bases short and J 1 base short, with 14 bases between.